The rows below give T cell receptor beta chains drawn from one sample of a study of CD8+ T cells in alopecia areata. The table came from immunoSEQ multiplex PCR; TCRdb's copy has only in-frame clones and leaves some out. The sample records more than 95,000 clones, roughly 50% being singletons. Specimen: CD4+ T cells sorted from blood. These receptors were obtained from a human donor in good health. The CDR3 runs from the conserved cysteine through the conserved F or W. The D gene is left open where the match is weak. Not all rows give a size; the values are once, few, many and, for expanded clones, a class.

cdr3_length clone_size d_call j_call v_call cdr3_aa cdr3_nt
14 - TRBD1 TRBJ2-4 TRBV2 CASGGQLAKNIQYF TGTGCCAGCGGGGGACAGTTAGCCAAAAACATTCAGTACTTC
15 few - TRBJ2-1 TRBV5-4 CASSSPQRSYNEQFF TGTGCCAGCAGCTCACCACAACGCTCCTACAATGAGCAGTTCTTC
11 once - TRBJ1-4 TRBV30 CAWSANEKLFF TGTGCCTGGAGTGCGAATGAAAAACTGTTTTTT
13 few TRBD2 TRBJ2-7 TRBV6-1 CASSSTSGTEQYF TGTGCCAGCAGTTCTACTAGCGGGACTGAGCAGTACTTC
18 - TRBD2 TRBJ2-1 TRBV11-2 CASSFEPPGTSGDNEQFF TGTGCCAGCAGCTTCGAACCCCCCGGGACTAGCGGAGACAATGAGCAGTTCTTC
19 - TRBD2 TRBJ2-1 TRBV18 CASSPRLAGGLSSYNEQFF TGTGCCAGCTCACCACGACTAGCGGGGGGACTAAGCTCCTACAATGAGCAGTTCTTC
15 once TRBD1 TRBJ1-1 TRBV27 CASIRSGTANTEAFF TGTGCCAGTATTCGATCCGGGACAGCGAACACTGAAGCTTTCTTT
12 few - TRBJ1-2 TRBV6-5 CASTPGGPGYTF TGTGCCAGCACCCCTGGGGGGCCTGGCTACACCTTC
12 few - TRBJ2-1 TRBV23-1 CASSQRYNEQFF TGCGCCAGCAGCCAACGATACAATGAGCAGTTCTTC
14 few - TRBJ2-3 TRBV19 CASRDGTSTDTQYF TGTGCCAGTAGGGACGGAACTAGCACAGATACGCAGTATTTT
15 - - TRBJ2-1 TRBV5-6 CASSLVAAYYNEQFF TGTGCCAGCAGCTTGGTGGCTGCCTACTACAATGAGCAGTTCTTC
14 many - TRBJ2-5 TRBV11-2 CASSATRGLETQYF TGTGCCAGCAGCGCGACTAGGGGTTTGGAGACCCAGTACTTC
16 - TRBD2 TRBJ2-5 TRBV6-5 CASSYYGWGGQETQYF TGTGCCAGCAGTTACTATGGGTGGGGGGGCCAAGAGACCCAGTACTTC
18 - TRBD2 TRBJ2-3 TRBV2 CASRAGTSGGTSTDTQYF TGTGCCAGCAGAGCCGGGACTAGCGGGGGGACTAGCACAGATACGCAGTATTTT
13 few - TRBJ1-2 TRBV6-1 CASSETPGASYTF TGTGCCAGCAGTGAAACCCCAGGGGCGAGCTACACCTTC
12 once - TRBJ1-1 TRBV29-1 CSALWGDTEAFF TGCAGCGCCCTGTGGGGGGACACTGAAGCTTTCTTT
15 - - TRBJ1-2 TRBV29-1 CSVFRGDGANYGYTF TGCAGCGTTTTTAGAGGGGATGGGGCTAATTATGGCTACACCTTC
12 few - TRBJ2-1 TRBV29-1 CSVEKGPNEQFF TGCAGCGTTGAGAAGGGCCCCAATGAGCAGTTCTTC
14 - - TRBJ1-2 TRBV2 CASRATGANYGYTF TGTGCCAGCAGAGCGACAGGCGCGAACTATGGCTACACCTTC
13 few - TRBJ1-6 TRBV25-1 CASSERDISPLHF TGTGCCAGCAGTGAAAGGGACATATCACCCCTCCACTTT
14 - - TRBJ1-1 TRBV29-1 CSVDRGGRNTEAFF TGCAGCGTTGACAGGGGAGGCCGGAACACTGAAGCTTTCTTT
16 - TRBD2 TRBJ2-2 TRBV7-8 CASSLEASGLAGELFF TGTGCCAGCAGCTTAGAGGCTAGCGGATTGGCCGGGGAGCTGTTTTTT
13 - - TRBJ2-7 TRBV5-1 CASSLAPDYEQYF TGCGCCAGCAGCTTGGCACCAGACTACGAGCAGTACTTC
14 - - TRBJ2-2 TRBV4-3 CASRGDWSTGELFF TGCGCCAGCAGGGGCGACTGGTCCACCGGGGAGCTGTTTTTT
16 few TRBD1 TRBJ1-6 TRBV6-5 CASSSPGQARNSPLHF TGTGCCAGCAGTTCCCCCGGACAGGCCCGTAATTCACCCCTCCACTTT
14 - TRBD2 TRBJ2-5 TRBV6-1 CASSGLAIGETQYF TGTGCCAGCAGTGGACTAGCGATTGGGGAGACCCAGTACTTC
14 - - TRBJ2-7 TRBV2 CASGPAEPSYEQYF TGTGCCAGCGGTCCGGCGGAACCATCGTACGAGCAGTACTTC
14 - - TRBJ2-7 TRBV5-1 CASSLTGVSYEQYF TGCGCCAGCAGCTTGACGGGGGTATCCTACGAGCAGTACTTC
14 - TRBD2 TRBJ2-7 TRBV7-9 CASSFSSGVYEQYF TGTGCCAGCAGCTTCTCTAGCGGGGTCTACGAGCAGTACTTC
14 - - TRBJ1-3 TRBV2 CASSETRGGNTIYF TGTGCCAGCAGTGAAACCCGCGGAGGAAACACCATATATTTT
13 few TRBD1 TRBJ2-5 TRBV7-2 CASRGQAGETQYF TGTGCCAGCAGGGGACAGGCCGGAGAGACCCAGTACTTC
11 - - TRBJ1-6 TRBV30 CAWSSNSPLHF TGTGCCTGGAGTAGTAATTCACCCCTCCACTTT
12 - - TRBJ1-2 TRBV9 CASSVDDYGYTF TGTGCCAGCAGCGTAGACGACTATGGCTACACCTTC
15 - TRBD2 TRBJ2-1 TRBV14 CASSLTSGGRHEQFF TGTGCCAGCAGCCTCACTAGCGGGGGGCGGCATGAGCAGTTCTTC
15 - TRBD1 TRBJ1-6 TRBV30 CAWSIAGQGRSPLHF TGTGCCTGGAGTATAGCGGGACAGGGACGTTCACCCCTCCACTTT
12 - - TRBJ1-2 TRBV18 CASSRRGDGYTF TGTGCCAGCTCACGCCGGGGGGATGGCTACACCTTC
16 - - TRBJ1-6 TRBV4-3 CASSQDMGWEASPLHF TGCGCCAGCAGCCAAGACATGGGATGGGAAGCCTCACCCCTCCACTTT
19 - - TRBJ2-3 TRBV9 CASRDKVLASGLGRDTQYF TGTGCCAGCAGAGATAAAGTCCTGGCGAGTGGTTTGGGAAGGGATACGCAGTATTTT
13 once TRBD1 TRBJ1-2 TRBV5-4 CASSGTGGRGYTF TGTGCCAGCAGCGGCACAGGGGGCAGGGGCTACACCTTC
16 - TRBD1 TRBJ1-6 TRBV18 CASSPPGTGSQSPLHF TGTGCCAGCTCACCTCCCGGGACAGGGTCTCAATCACCCCTCCACTTT
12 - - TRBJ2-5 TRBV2 CASGRVGETQYF TGTGCCAGCGGAAGGGTGGGAGAGACCCAGTACTTC
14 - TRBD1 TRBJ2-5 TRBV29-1 CSVIQGAGGETQYF TGCAGCGTCATACAGGGGGCCGGGGGAGAGACCCAGTACTTC
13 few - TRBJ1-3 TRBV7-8 CASSLGSGNTIYF TGTGCCAGCAGCTTAGGCTCTGGAAACACCATATATTTT
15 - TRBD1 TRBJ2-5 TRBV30 CAWEGGTGIGETQYF TGTGCCTGGGAGGGCGGGACAGGGATAGGAGAGACCCAGTACTTC
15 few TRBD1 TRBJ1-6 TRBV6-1 CASSLLGTGDSPLHF TGTGCCAGCAGCCTCCTGGGGACAGGAGATTCACCCCTCCACTTT
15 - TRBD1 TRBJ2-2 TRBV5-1 CASSSGQRNAGELFF TGCGCCAGCAGCTCGGGACAGAGAAACGCCGGGGAGCTGTTTTTT
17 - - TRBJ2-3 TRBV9 CASSVSQTTASTDTQYF TGTGCCAGCAGCGTCTCCCAAACGACAGCGAGCACAGATACGCAGTATTTT
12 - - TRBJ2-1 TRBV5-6 CASSTLANEQFF TGTGCCAGCAGCACCTTAGCCAATGAGCAGTTCTTC